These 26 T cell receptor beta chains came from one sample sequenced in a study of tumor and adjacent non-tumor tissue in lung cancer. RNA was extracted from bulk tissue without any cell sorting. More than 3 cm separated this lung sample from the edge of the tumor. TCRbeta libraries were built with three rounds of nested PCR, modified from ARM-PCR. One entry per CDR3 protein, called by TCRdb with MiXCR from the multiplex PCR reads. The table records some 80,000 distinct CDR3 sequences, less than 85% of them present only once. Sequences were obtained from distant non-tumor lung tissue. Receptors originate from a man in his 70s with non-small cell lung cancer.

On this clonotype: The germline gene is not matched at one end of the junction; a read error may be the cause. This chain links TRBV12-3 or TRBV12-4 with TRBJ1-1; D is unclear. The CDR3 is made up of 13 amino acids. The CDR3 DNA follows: TGTGCCAGCAGTCCAACTCGGAACACTGTAGCTTCCTTT. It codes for CASSPTRNTVASF.

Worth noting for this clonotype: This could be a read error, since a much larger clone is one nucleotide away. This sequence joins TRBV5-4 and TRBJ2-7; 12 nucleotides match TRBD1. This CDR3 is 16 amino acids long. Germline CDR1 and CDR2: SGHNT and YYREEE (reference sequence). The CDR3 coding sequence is TGTGCCAGCAGCCCGGACTCCGGGACAGGGGGCTACGTGCAGTACTTC. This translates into CASSPDSGTGGYVQYF. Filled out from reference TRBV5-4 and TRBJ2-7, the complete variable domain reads ETGVTQSPTHLIKTRGQQVTLRCSSQSGHNTVSWYQQALGQGPQFIFQYYREEENGRGNFPPRFSGLQFPNYSSELNVNALELDDSALYLCASSPDSGTGGYVQYFGPGTRLTVT.

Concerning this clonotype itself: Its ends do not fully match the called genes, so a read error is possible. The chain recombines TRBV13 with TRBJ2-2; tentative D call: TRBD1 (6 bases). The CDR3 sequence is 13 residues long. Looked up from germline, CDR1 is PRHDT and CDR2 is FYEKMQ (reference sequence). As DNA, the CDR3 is TGTGCCAGCAGCTCCGGACTTACAGGGAAGCTCTTTTTT. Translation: CASSSGLTGKLFF. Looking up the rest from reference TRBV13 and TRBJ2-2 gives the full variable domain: AAGVIQSPRHLIKEKRETATLKCYPIPRHDTVYWYQQGPGQDPQFLISFYEKMQSDKGSIPDRFSAQQFSDYHSELNMSSLELGDSALYFCASSSGLTGKLFFGEGSRLTVL.

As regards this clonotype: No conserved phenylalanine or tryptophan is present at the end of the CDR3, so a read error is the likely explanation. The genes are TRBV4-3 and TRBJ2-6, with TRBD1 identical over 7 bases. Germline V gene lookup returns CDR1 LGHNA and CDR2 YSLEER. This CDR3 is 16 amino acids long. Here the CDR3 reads CASSPSQGSGADVLTL. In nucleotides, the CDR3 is TGTGCCAGCAGCCCCTCACAGGGGTCTGGGGCCGACGTCCTGACTTTA.

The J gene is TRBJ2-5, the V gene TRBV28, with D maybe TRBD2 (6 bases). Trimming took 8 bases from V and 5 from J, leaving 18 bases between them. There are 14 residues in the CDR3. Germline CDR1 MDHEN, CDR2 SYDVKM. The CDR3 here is CASGVYPGRETQYF. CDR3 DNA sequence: TGTGCCAGCGGTGTATACCCAGGGAGGGAGACCCAGTACTTC. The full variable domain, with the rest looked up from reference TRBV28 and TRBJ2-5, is DVKVTQSSRYLVKRTGEKVFLECVQDMDHENMFWYRQDPGLGLRLIYFSYDVKMKEKGDIPEGYSVSREKKERFSLILESASTNQTSMYLCASGVYPGRETQYFGPGTRLLVL.

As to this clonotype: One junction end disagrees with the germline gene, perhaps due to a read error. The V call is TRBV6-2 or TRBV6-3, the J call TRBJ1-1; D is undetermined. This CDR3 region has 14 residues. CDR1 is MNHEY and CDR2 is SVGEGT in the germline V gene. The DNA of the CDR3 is TGTGCGAGCAGTTACGCCATCAGAAACACTGAAGCTTTCTTT. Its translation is CASSYAIRNTEAFF.

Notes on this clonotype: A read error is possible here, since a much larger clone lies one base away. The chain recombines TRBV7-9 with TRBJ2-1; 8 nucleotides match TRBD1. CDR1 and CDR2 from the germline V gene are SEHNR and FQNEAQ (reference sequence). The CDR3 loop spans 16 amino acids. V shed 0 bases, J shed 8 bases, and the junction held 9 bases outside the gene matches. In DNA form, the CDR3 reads TGTGCCAGCAGCTTAGCGCTATGGGACAGGTCCTATGAGCAGTTCTTC. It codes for CASSLALWDRSYEQFF.

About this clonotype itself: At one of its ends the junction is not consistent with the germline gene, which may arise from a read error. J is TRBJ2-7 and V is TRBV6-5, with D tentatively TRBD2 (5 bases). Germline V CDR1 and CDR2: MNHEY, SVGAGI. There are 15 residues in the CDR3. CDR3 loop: CAVGRSLAGSYEQYF. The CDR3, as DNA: TGTGCCGTCGGAAGGAGTCTAGCAGGTTCTTACGAGCAATACTTC.

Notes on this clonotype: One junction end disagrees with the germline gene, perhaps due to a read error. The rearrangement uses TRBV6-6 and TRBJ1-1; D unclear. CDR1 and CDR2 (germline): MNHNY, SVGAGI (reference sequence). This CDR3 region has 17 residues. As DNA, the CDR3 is TGTGCCAGCAGTTACTCGAAGTGTCAGACCATGAACACTGATGCTTTCTTT. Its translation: CASSYSKCQTMNTDAFF.

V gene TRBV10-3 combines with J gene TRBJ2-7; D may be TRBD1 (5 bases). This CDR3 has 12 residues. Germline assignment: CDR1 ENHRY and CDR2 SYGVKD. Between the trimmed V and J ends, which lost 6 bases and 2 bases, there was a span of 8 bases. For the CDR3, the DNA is TGTGCCATCAGCCGACAGACCTACGAGCAGTACTTC. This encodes CAISRQTYEQYF.

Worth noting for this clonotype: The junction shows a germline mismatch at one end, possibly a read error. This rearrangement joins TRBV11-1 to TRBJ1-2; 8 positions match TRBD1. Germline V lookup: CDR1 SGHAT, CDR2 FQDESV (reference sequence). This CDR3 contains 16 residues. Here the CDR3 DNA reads TGTGACAGCAGCGACGGACAGGGACGAACCTCCTATGGCTACACCTTC. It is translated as CDSSDGQGRTSYGYTF.

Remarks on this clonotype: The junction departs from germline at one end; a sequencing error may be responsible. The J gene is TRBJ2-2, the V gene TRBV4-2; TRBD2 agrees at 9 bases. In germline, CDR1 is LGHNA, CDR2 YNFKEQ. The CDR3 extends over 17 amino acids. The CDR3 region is CASCQDYRGGAPGKLFF. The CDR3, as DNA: TGTGCCAGCTGCCAAGATTATCGCGGGGGGGCCCCCGGGAAGCTGTTTTTT.

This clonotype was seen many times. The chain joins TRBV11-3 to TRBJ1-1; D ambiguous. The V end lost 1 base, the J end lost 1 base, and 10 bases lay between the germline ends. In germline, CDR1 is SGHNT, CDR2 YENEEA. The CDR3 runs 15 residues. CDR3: CASSLGFSTNTEAFF. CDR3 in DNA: TGTGCCAGCAGCTTAGGTTTCAGCACGAACACTGAAGCTTTCTTT.

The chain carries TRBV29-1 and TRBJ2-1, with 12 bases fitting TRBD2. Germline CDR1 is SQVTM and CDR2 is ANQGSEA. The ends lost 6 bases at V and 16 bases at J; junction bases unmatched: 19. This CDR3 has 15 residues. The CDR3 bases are TGCAGCGTATTACGACTAGCGGGAGCGAACAATGAACACTTCTTC. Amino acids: CSVLRLAGANNEHFF.

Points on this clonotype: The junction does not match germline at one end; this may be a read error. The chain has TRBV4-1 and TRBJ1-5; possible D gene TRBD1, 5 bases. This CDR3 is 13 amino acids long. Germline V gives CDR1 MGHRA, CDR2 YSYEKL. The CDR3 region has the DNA TGCGCCAGCAGTCAAGCGGACACACGGCCCCAGCATTTT. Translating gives CASSQADTRPQHF.

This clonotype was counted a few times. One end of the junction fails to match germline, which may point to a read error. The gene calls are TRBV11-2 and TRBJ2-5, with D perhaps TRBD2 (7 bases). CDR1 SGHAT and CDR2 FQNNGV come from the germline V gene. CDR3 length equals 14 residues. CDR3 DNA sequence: TGTGCCAGGAGCTTAGATAGGGGGGGGGAGGCCCAGTACTTC. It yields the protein CARSLDRGGEAQYF.

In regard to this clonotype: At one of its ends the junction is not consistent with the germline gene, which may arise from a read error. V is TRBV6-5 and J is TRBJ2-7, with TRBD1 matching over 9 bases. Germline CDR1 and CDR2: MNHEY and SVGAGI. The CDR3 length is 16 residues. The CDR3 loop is CVSSYSFTGGSYEQYF. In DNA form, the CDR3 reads TGTGTCAGCAGTTACTCATTTACAGGGGGCAGTTACGAGCAGTACTTC.

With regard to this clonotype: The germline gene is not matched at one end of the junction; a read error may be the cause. This CDR3 is CASSSRQGFRDTQYF. The CDR3, as DNA: TGTGCCAGCAGTTCTCGACAGGGTTTCAGGGATACCCAGTATTTC. The chain employs TRBV6-5 and TRBJ2-5, with 7 positions matching TRBD1. Per germline, CDR1 MNHEY and CDR2 SVGAGI. This CDR3 is 15 amino acids long.

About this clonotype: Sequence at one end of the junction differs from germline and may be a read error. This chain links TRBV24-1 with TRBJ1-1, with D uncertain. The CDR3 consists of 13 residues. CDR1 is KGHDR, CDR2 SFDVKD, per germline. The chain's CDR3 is CATRNIGNTEALF. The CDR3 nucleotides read TGTGCCACCAGGAATATCGGGAACACTGAAGCTTTATTT.

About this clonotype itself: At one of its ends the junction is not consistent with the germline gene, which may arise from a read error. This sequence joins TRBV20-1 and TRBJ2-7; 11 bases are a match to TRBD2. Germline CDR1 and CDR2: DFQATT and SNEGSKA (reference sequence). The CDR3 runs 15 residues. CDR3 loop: CSVRERLAGTYEQYF. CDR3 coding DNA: TGCAGTGTTAGAGAAAGACTAGCGGGGACATACGAACAGTACTTC.

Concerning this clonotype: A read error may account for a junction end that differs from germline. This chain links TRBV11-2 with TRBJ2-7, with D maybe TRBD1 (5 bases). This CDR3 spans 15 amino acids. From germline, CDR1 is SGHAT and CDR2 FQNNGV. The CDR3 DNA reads TGTGCCATCAGCTTAGATCAGGGAACCCCCTACAAGCAGTACTTC. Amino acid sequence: CAISLDQGTPYKQYF.

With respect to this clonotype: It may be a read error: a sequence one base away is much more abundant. In DNA form, the CDR3 reads TGTGCCAGCAGCTTAATCTTACGGCAAGATACGGAGTATTTT. Translating it yields CASSLILRQDTEYF. The rearrangement uses TRBV7-8 and TRBJ2-3; D is undetermined. The CDR3 is 14 amino acids. Germline-derived CDR1 and CDR2 are SGHVS and FQNEAQ.

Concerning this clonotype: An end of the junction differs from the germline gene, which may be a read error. The CDR3 coding sequence is TGTGCCAGCTGGGGGGGTGACTATGGTTACACCTTC. Translation gives CASWGGDYGYTF. V and J are TRBV6-5 and TRBJ1-2; D may be TRBD1 (5 bases). The CDR3 runs 12 residues. The germline CDR1 and CDR2 sequences are MNHEY and SVGAGI.

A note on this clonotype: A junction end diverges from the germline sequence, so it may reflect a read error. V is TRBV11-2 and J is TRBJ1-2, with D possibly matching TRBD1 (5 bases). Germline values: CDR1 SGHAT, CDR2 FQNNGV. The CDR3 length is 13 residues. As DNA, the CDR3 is TGTGCCAGGAGCTCAGGTAGGAGGGGTGGCCACACCTTC. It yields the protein CARSSGRRGGHTF.

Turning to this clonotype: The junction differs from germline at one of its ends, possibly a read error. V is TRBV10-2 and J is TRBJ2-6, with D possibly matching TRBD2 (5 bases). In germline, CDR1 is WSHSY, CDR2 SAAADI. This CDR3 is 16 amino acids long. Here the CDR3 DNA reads TGCGCCAGAAGTGAGTCAGGAGGTAATGGGGCCAACGTCCTGACTTTC. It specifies CARSESGGNGANVLTF.

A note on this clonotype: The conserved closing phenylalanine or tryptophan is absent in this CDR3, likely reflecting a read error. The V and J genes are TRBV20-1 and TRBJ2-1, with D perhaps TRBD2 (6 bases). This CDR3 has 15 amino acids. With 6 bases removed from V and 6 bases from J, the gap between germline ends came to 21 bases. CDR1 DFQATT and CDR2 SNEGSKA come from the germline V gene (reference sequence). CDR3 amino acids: CSAPCGMAVPNEQFV. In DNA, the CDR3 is TGCAGTGCACCCTGCGGGATGGCCGTCCCCAATGAGCAGTTCGTC.